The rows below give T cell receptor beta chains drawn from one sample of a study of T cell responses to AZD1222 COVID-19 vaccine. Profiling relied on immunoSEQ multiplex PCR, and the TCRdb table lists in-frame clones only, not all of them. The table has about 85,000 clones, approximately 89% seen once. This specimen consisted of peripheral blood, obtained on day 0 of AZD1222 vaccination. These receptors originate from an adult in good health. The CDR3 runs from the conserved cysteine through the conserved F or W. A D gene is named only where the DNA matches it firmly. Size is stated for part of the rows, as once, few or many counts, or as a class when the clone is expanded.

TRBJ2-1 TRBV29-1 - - CSGGGVEQFF TGCAGCGGGGGGGGCGTCGAGCAGTTCTTC
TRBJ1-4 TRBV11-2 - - CASSPTGSREYEKLFF TGTGCCAGCAGCCCCACAGGGTCAAGGGAATATGAAAAACTGTTTTTT
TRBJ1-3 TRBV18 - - CASSSQGIGGNTIYF TGTGCCAGCTCATCCCAGGGGATTGGTGGAAACACCATATATTTT
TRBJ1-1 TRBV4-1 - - CASSQERKNRNTEAFF TGCGCCAGCAGCCAAGAACGGAAAAACAGAAACACTGAAGCTTTCTTT
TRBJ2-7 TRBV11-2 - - CASSLVYQGGYEQYF TGTGCCAGCAGCTTAGTTTATCAAGGAGGCTACGAGCAGTACTTC
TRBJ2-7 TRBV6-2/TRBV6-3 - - CASSYPAGLTYEQYF TGTGCCAGCAGTTACCCAGCAGGCCTCACCTACGAGCAGTACTTC
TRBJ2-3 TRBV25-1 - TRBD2 CASNRGGGVADTQYF TGTGCCAGCAACCGGGGTGGGGGGGTGGCAGATACGCAGTATTTT
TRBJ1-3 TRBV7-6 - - CASSLSSSSGNTIYF TGTGCCAGCAGCTTAAGCTCTAGCTCTGGAAACACCATATATTTT
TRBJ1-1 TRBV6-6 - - CASILQGLNTEAFF TGTGCCAGCATTCTACAGGGTTTGAACACTGAAGCTTTCTTT
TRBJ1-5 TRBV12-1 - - CASSPLGGYNQPQHF TGTGCCAGCAGCCCTCTAGGTGGATACAATCAGCCCCAGCATTTT
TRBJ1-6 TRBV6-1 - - CASSELQGPPLHF TGTGCCAGCAGTGAATTGCAGGGCCCACCCCTCCACTTT
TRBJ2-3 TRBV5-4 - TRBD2 CASSSIAGGPADTQYF TGTGCCAGCAGTAGCATAGCGGGGGGGCCCGCAGATACGCAGTATTTT
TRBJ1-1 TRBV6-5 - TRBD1 CASSKGDRANTEAFF TGTGCCAGCAGCAAAGGGGACAGGGCGAACACTGAAGCTTTCTTT
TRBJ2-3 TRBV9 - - CASSVSTDTQYF TGTGCCAGCAGCGTGAGCACAGATACGCAGTATTTT
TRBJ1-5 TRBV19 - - CASSIGVRQGGQPQHF TGTGCCAGTAGTATAGGGGTACGGCAGGGAGGCCAGCCCCAGCATTTT
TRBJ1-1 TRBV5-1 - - CASARDTVTNTEAFF TGCGCCAGCGCACGGGACACAGTAACGAACACTGAAGCTTTCTTT
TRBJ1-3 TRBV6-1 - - CASSEPASYLLYF TGTGCCAGCAGTGAACCAGCGTCCTATCTACTATATTTT
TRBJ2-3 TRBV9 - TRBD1 CASSAQGDMDTDTQYF TGTGCCAGCAGCGCACAGGGGGACATGGACACAGATACGCAGTATTTT
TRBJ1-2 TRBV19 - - CASLGRTRGNTNYGYTF TGTGCCAGTCTCGGCCGAACGCGAGGGAATACTAACTATGGCTACACCTTC
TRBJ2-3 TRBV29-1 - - CSVGQARTDTQYF TGCAGCGTTGGGCAGGCGCGCACAGATACGCAGTATTTT
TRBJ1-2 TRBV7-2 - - CASSLEAGNYGYTF TGTGCCAGCAGCTTAGAGGCAGGGAACTATGGCTACACCTTC
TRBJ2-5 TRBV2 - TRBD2 CASSLGTSGPGTQYF TGTGCCAGCAGCCTAGGGACTAGCGGCCCGGGGACCCAGTACTTC
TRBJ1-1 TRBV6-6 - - CASSQQGPEAFF TGTGCCAGCAGCCAACAGGGCCCTGAAGCTTTCTTT
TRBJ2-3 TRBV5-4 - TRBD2 CASSPGLAGVDTQYF TGTGCCAGCAGCCCGGGACTAGCGGGGGTAGATACGCAGTATTTT
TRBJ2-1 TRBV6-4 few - CASSVSWSDEQFF TGTGCCAGCAGTGTAAGTTGGTCGGATGAGCAGTTCTTC
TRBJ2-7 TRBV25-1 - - CASRGTLGEQYF TGTGCCAGCAGAGGGACCCTCGGCGAGCAGTACTTC
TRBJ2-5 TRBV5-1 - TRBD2 CASSRYSGRQETQYF TGCGCCAGCAGCAGATATAGCGGGAGACAAGAGACCCAGTACTTC
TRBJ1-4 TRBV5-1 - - CASRPGTREKLFF TGCGCCAGCAGACCGGGGACTCGGGAAAAACTGTTTTTT
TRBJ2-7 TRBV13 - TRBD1 CASSSRTGTFHEQYF TGTGCCAGCAGCTCTCGGACAGGTACCTTCCACGAGCAGTACTTC
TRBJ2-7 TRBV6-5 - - CASSPVGGNEQYF TGTGCCAGCAGTCCGGTGGGGGGCAACGAGCAGTACTTC
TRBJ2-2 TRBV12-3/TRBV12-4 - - CASSFNTGELFF TGTGCCAGCAGTTTCAACACCGGGGAGCTGTTTTTT
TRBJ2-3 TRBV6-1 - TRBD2 CASSDSLAGGTSTDTQYF TGTGCCAGCAGTGACAGCCTAGCGGGGGGAACTAGCACAGATACGCAGTATTTT
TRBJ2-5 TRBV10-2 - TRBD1 CATLENQGVRETQYF TGCGCCACCCTGGAGAATCAGGGGGTCAGGGAGACCCAGTACTTC
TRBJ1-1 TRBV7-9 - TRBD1 CASSLPTGGAGTEAFF TGTGCCAGCAGCTTACCGACAGGGGGGGCGGGAACTGAAGCTTTCTTT
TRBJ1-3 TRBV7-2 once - CASSLVGERGRNTIYF TGTGCCAGCAGCTTAGTCGGGGAGAGGGGCCGAAACACCATATATTTT
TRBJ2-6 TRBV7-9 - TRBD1 CASSLGTGSGANVLTF TGTGCCAGCAGCTTAGGGACAGGCTCTGGGGCCAACGTCCTGACTTTC
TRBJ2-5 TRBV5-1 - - CASSLAGRTQLETQYF TGCGCCAGCAGCTTGGCGGGCCGAACCCAACTCGAGACCCAGTACTTC
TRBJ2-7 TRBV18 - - CASSPLDNSYEQYF TGTGCCAGCTCACCACTTGACAACTCCTACGAGCAGTACTTC
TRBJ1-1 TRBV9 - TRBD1 CASSVDRGRGTEAFF TGTGCCAGCAGCGTAGACAGGGGGCGAGGGACTGAAGCTTTCTTT
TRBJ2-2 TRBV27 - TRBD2 CASSPVPGGLFF TGTGCCAGCAGTCCCGTTCCGGGGGGGCTGTTTTTT
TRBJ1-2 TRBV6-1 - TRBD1 CASSEGTGPYYGYTF TGTGCCAGCAGTGAGGGGACAGGGCCTTACTATGGCTACACCTTC
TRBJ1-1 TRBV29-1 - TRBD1 CSVVSGTGRSRAFF TGCAGCGTAGTCTCCGGGACAGGTCGATCGCGCGCTTTCTTT
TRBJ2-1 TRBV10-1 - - CASSAGMQQFF TGCGCCAGCAGTGCGGGGATGCAGCAGTTCTTC
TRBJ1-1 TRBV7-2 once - CASSPAGTDFNTEAFF TGTGCCAGCAGCCCCGCCGGGACGGATTTTAACACTGAAGCTTTCTTT
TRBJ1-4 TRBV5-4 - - CASSLGWEEKLFF TGTGCCAGCAGCTTGGGATGGGAAGAAAAACTGTTTTTT
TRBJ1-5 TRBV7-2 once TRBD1 CASSWGQGSNQPQHF TGTGCCAGCAGCTGGGGACAGGGGAGCAATCAGCCCCAGCATTTT
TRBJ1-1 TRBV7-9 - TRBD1 CASTNRGVANTEAFF TGTGCCAGCACCAACAGGGGTGTGGCGAACACTGAAGCTTTCTTT
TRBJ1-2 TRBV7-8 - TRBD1 CASSPNPAGQGFGYTF TGTGCCAGCAGCCCAAACCCCGCGGGACAGGGTTTTGGCTACACCTTC
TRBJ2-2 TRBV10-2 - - CASSTGTAVNTGELFF TGCGCCAGCAGCACCGGGACCGCAGTTAACACCGGGGAGCTGTTTTTT